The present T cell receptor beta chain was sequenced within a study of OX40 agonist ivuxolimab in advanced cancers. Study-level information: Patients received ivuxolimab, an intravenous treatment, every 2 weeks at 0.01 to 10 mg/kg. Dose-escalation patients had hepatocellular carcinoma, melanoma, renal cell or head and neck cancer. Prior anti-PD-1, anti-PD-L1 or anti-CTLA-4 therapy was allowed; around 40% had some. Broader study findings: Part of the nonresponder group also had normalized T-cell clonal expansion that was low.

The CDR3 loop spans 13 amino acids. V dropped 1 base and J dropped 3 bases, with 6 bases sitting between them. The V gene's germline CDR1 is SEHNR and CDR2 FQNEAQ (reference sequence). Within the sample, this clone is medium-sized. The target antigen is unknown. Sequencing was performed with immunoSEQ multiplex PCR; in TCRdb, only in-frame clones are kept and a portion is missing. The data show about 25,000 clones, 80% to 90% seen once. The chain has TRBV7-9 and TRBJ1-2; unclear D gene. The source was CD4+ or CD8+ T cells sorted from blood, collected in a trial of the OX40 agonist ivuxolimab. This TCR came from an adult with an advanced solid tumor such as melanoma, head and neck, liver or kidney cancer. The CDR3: CASSLVSYYGYTF. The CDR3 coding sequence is TGTGCCAGCAGCTTAGTATCCTACTATGGCTACACCTTC.